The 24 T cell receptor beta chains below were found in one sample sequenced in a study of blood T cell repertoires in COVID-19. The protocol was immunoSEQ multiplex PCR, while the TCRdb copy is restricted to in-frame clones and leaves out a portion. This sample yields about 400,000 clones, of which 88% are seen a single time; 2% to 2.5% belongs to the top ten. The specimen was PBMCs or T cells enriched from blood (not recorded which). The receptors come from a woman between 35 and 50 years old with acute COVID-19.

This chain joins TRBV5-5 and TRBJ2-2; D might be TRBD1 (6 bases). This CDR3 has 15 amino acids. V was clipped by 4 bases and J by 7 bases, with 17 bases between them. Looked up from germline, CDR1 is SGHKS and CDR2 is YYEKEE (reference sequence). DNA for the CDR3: TGTGCCAGCAGCCTCACAGGGTTGTGGAACGGGGAGCTGTTTTTT. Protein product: CASSLTGLWNGELFF. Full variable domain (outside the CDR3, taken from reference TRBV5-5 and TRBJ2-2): DAGVTQSPTHLIKTRGQQVTLRCSPISGHKSVSWYQQVLGQGPQFIFQYYEKEERGRGNFPDRFSARQFPNYSSELNVNALLLGDSALYLCASSLTGLWNGELFFGEGSRLTVL.

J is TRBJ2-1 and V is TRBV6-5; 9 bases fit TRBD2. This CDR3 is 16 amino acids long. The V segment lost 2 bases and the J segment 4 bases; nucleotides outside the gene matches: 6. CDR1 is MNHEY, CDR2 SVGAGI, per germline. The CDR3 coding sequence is TGTGCCAGCAGTTACCTAAGCGGGGGGTCATACAATGAGCAGTTCTTC. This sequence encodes CASSYLSGGSYNEQFF.

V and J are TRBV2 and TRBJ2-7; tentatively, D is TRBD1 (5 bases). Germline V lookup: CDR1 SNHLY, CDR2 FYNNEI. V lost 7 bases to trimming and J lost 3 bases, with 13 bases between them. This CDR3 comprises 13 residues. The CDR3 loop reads CASIQIRGYEQYF. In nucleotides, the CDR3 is TGTGCCAGCATTCAAATAAGGGGCTACGAGCAGTACTTC.

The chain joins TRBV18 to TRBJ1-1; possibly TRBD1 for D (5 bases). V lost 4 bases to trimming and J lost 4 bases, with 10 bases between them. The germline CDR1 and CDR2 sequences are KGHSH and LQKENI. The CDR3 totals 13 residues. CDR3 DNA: TGTGCCAGCTCACAGACAGCATCCACTGAAGCTTTCTTT. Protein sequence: CASSQTASTEAFF.

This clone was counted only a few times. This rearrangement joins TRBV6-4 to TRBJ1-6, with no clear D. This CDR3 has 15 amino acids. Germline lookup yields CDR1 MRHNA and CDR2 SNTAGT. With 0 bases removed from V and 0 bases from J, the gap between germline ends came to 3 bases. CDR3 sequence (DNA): TGTGCCAGCAGTGACTCCCGCTCCTATAATTCACCCCTCCACTTT. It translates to CASSDSRSYNSPLHF.

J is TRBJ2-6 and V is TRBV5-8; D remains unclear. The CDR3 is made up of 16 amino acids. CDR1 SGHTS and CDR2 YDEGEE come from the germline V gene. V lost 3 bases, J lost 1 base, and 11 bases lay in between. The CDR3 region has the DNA TGTGCCAGCAGCTCAGGTCGGCTATCTGGGGCCAACGTCCTGACTTTC. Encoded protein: CASSSGRLSGANVLTF.

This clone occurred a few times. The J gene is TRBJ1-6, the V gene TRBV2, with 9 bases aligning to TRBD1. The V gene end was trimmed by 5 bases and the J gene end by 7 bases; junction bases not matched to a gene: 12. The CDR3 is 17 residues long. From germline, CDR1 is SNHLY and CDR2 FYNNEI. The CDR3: CASSSPGWGQGNSPLHF. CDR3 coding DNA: TGTGCCAGCAGTTCCCCGGGTTGGGGACAGGGAAATTCACCCCTCCACTTT.

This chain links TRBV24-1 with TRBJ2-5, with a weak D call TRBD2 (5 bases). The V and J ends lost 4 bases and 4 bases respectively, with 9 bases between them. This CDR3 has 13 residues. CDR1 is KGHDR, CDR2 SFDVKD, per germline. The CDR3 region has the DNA TGTGCCACCAGTGACACTAGGGCAGAGACCCAGTACTTC. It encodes CATSDTRAETQYF.

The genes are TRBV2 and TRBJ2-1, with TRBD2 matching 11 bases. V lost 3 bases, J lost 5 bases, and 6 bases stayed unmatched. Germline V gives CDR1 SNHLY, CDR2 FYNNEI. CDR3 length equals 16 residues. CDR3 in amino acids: CASSEQGLAVNNEQFF. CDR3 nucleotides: TGTGCCAGCAGTGAGCAGGGACTAGCGGTAAACAATGAGCAGTTCTTC.

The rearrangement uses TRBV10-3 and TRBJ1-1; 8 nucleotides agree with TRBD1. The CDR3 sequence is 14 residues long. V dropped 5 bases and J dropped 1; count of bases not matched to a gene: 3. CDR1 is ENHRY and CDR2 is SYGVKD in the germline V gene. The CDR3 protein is CAISLTGENTEAFF. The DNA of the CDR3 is TGTGCCATCAGTCTGACAGGGGAGAACACTGAAGCTTTCTTT.

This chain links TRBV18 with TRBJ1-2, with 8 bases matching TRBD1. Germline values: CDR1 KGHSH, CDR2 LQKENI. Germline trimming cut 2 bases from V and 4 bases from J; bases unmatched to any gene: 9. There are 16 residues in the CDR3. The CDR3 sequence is CASSPETGVDAYGYTF. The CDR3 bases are TGTGCCAGCTCACCAGAGACAGGGGTTGACGCCTATGGCTACACCTTC. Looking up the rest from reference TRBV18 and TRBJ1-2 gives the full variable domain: NAGVMQNPRHLVRRRGQEARLRCSPMKGHSHVYWYRQLPEEGLKFMVYLQKENIIDESGMPKERFSAEFPKEGPSILRIQQVVRGDSAAYFCASSPETGVDAYGYTFGSGTRLTVV.

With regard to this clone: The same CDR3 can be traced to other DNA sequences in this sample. DNA for the CDR3: TGTGCCAGCAGCTTAGAGGGAGGTAATGAAAAACTGTTTTTT. It codes for CASSLEGGNEKLFF. V usage is TRBV7-9 and J usage is TRBJ1-4; D is uncertain. Between the trimmed V and J ends, which lost 1 base and 4 bases, there was a span of 7 bases. Germline CDR1 is SEHNR and CDR2 is FQNEAQ (reference sequence). This CDR3 contains 14 residues.

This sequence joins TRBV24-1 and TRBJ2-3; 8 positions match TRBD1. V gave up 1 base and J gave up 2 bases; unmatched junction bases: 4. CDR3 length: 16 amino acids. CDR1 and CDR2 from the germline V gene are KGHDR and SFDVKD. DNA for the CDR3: TGTGCCACCAGTGATTTAGAGGACAGGGTCACAGATACGCAGTATTTT. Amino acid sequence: CATSDLEDRVTDTQYF.

CDR3 nucleotides: TGTGCCAGCAGCCAAGGGGGCCTACCTGGCTATGGCTACACCTTC. Protein: CASSQGGLPGYGYTF. J is TRBJ1-2 and V is TRBV3-1 (or the pseudogene TRBV3-2), with D tentatively TRBD1 (5 bases). CDR1 is LGHDT, CDR2 YNNKEL, per germline (reference sequence). V gave up 1 base and J gave up 4 bases, with 13 bases separating them. The CDR3 is 15 residues long.

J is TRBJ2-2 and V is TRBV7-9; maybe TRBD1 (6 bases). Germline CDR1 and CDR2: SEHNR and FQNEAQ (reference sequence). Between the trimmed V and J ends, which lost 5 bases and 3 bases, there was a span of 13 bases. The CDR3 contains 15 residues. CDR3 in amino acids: CASSHDRMYTGELFF. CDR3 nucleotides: TGTGCCAGCAGCCACGACAGGATGTACACCGGGGAGCTGTTTTTT.

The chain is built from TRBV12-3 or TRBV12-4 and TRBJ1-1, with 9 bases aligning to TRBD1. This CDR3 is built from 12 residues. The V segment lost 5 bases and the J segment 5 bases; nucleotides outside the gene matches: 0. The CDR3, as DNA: TGTGCCAGCAGTGGACAGGGGACTGAAGCTTTCTTT. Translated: CASSGQGTEAFF.

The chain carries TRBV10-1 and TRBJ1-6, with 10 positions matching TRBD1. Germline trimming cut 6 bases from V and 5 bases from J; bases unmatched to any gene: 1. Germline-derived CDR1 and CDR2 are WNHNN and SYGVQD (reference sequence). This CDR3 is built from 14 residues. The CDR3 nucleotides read TGCGCCAGCAGGGACAGGGGGAATAATTCACCCCTCCACTTT. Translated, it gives CASRDRGNNSPLHF.

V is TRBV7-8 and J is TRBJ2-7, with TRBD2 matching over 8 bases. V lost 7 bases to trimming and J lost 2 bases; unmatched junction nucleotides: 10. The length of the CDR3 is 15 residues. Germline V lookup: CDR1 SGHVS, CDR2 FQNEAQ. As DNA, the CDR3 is TGTGCCAGCATCGATTTGCGGGGGGTCCCCTACGAGCAGTACTTC. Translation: CASIDLRGVPYEQYF.

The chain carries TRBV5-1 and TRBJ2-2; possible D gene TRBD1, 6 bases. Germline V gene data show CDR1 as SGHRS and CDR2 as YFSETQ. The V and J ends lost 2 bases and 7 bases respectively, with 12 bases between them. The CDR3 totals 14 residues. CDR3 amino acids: CASSLGGRVGELFF. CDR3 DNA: TGCGCCAGCAGCTTAGGGGGACGGGTCGGGGAGCTGTTTTTT.

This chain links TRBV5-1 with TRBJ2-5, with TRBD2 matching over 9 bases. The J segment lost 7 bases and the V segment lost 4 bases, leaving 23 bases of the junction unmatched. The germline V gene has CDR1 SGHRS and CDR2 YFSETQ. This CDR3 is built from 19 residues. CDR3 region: CASSTTGLAGGRERRTQYF. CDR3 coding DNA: TGCGCCAGCAGCACGACGGGACTCGCGGGGGGGCGGGAGCGTCGGACCCAGTACTTC. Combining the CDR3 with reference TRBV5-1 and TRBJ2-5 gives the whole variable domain KAGVTQTPRYLIKTRGQQVTLSCSPISGHRSVSWYQQTPGQGLQFLFEYFSETQRNKGNFPGRFSGRQFSNSRSEMNVSTLELGDSALYLCASSTTGLAGGRERRTQYFGPGTRLLVL.

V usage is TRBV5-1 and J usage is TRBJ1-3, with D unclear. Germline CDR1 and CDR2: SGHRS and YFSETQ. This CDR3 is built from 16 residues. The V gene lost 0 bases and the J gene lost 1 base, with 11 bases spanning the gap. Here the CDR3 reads CASSLAPRESGNTIYF. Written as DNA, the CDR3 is TGCGCCAGCAGCTTGGCACCGAGGGAATCTGGAAACACCATATATTTT. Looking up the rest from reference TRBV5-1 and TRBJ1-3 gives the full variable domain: KAGVTQTPRYLIKTRGQQVTLSCSPISGHRSVSWYQQTPGQGLQFLFEYFSETQRNKGNFPGRFSGRQFSNSRSEMNVSTLELGDSALYLCASSLAPRESGNTIYFGEGSWLTVV.

The CDR3 here is CAWSPVRTSGGRNEQFF. The CDR3 region has the DNA TGTGCCTGGAGTCCAGTTAGGACTAGCGGGGGCCGCAATGAGCAGTTCTTC. The chain couples TRBV30 to TRBJ2-1, with 13 positions matching TRBD2. This CDR3 is built from 17 residues. V lost 2 bases to trimming and J lost 6 bases; unmatched junction nucleotides: 10. CDR1 and CDR2 (germline): GTSNPN, SVGIG (reference sequence). The full variable domain, completed using reference TRBV30 and TRBJ2-1, is SQTIHQWPATLVQPVGSPLSLECTVEGTSNPNLYWYRQAAGRGLQLLFYSVGIGQISSEVPQNLSASRPQDRQFILSSKKLLLSDSGFYLCAWSPVRTSGGRNEQFFGPGTRLTVL.

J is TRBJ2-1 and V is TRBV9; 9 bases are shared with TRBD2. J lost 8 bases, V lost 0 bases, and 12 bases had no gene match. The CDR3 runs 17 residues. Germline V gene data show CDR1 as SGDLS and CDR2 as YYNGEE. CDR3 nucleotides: TGTGCCAGCAGCGTAGGAGGCGGCGGGGGGGCCCCTTATGAGCAGTTCTTC. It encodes CASSVGGGGGAPYEQFF.

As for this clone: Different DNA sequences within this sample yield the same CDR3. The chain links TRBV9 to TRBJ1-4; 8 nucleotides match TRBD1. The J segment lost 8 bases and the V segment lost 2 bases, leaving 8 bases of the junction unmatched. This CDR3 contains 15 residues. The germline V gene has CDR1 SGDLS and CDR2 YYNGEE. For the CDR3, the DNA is TGTGCCAGCAGCGTCTCAGGGGGCTTCGGCGAAAAACTGTTTTTT. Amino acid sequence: CASSVSGGFGEKLFF. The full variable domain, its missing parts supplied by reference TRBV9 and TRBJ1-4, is DSGVTQTPKHLITATGQRVTLRCSPRSGDLSVYWYQQSLDQGLQFLIQYYNGEERAKGNILERFSAQQFPDLHSELNLSSLELGDSALYFCASSVSGGFGEKLFFGSGTQLSVL.